The T cell receptor (beta chain) described here comes from a study of T cell responses to AZD1222 COVID-19 vaccine. Regarding the study as a whole: As reported, nearly half of all spike-specific TCRs target variant regions that are unmutated.

The length of the CDR3 is 15 residues. Germline loops: CDR1 MDHEN, CDR2 SYDVKM. V was clipped by 7 bases and J by 2 bases, with 17 bases between them. Method: immunoSEQ multiplex PCR; TCRdb's copy keeps in-frame clones and lacks some. The table has 60,000 to 80,000 clones, roughly 80% seen once. As concerns this clone: The antigen remains unidentified.

Researchers grouped second doses given at about 4 or about 12 weeks into one pool. The TCR originated in an adult who received the AZD1222 COVID-19 vaccine. The chain combines TRBV28 with TRBJ1-2, with a weak D call TRBD1 (5 bases). The input for sequencing was peripheral blood, taken 28 days after the second AZD1222 dose. In DNA form, the CDR3 reads TGTGCCAGCAAAAAGCCCCGGGACGGGAACTATGGCTACACCTTC. It yields the protein CASKKPRDGNYGYTF.